Each of the 10 T cell receptor beta chains below was sequenced from the same sample in a study of blood T cells in healthy people across ages. A second PCR, run for about 6 to 12 cycles, used a sample-barcoded 5' primer plus a J-beta primer mix. TCRdb reprocessed the 5' RACE reads via MiXCR and lists one record per CDR3 protein. Found here are 660,000 or so distinct CDR3 sequences, roughly 50% of them singletons; the top ten hold 30% to 40%. Source material: blood. The receptors here all came from a man aged 55 to 70 in good health.

The gene calls are TRBV12-3 or TRBV12-4 and TRBJ2-3, with 9 bases matching TRBD2. The V gene end was trimmed by 0 bases and the J gene end by 3 bases; junction bases not matched to a gene: 1. The CDR3 sequence is 15 residues long. The CDR3 reads CASSLAGLATDTQYF. The DNA for the CDR3 is TGTGCCAGCAGTTTAGCGGGACTAGCAACAGATACGCAGTATTTT.

The sample holds a few counts of this clonotype. The CDR3 loop is CASSLLGQGNEQFF. The CDR3, as DNA: TGTGCCAGTTCCTTACTGGGACAGGGAAATGAGCAGTTCTTC. This chain joins TRBV2 and TRBJ2-1, with 9 bases aligning to TRBD1. V dropped 9 bases and J dropped 7; count of bases not matched to a gene: 10. The CDR3 contains 14 residues. Germline V gene data show CDR1 as SNHLY and CDR2 as FYNNEI.

This rearrangement joins TRBV7-2 to TRBJ2-1, with TRBD2 matching over 11 bases. V trimming: 6 bases; J trimming: 7 bases; junction bases outside the gene matches: 11. Germline V gene sequence: CDR1 SGHTA, CDR2 FQGNSA. This CDR3 contains 16 residues. The CDR3 reads CASRGSGGAEVNEQFF. The CDR3 bases are TGTGCCAGCAGGGGTAGCGGGGGGGCCGAGGTAAATGAGCAGTTCTTC.

This chain connects TRBV2 to TRBJ1-4; possibly TRBD1 for D (5 bases). Germline CDR1 reads SNHLY; CDR2 reads FYNNEI. The V and J ends lost 11 bases and 0 bases respectively, with 16 bases between them. The CDR3 runs 15 residues. The CDR3 sequence: CAWGTVLATNEKLFF. CDR3 sequence (DNA): TGTGCCTGGGGGACGGTCCTCGCAACTAATGAAAAACTGTTTTTT.

This clonotype showed up just once. The V and J genes are TRBV27 and TRBJ1-6, with D uncertain. Trimming pared 4 bases from V and 5 bases from J, leaving 12 bases between. CDR3 length: 15 residues. Germline CDR1 and CDR2: MNHEY and SMNVEV (reference sequence). The CDR3 spells CASSSKGVHNSPLHF. In DNA form, the CDR3 reads TGTGCCAGCAGTTCAAAAGGTGTCCATAATTCACCCCTCCACTTT.

This chain connects TRBV10-3 to TRBJ2-5, with D perhaps given as TRBD1 or TRBD2 (6 bases each). The CDR3 is 14 residues long. The germline V gene encodes CDR1 ENHRY and CDR2 SYGVKD. The germline V and J ends were trimmed by 8 bases and 5 bases, with 18 bases remaining between them. The CDR3 here is CAISRSGAGETQYF. The CDR3 DNA follows: TGTGCCATCTCTCGATCGGGGGCGGGGGAGACCCAGTACTTC.

This clonotype appeared a few times. This chain links TRBV29-1 with TRBJ1-2; the D gene is possibly TRBD1 (6 bases). CDR3 length: 13 amino acids. Trimming stripped 6 bases from V and 3 bases from J, with 14 bases between. Germline CDR1 SQVTM, CDR2 ANQGSEA. The DNA of the CDR3 is TGCAGCGTGGACAGCGGGTTTGACTATGGCTACACCTTC. Its translation is CSVDSGFDYGYTF.

The chain couples TRBV7-2 to TRBJ1-2, with a weak D call TRBD1 (5 bases). Germline V gene lookup returns CDR1 SGHTA and CDR2 FQGNSA. The V end lost 6 bases, the J end lost 7 bases, and 18 bases lay between the germline ends. This CDR3 region has 14 residues. This CDR3 is CASSPGGSTSGYTF. The CDR3 DNA follows: TGTGCCAGCAGTCCCGGGGGGTCGACTTCTGGCTACACCTTC.

The chain employs TRBV11-2 and TRBJ2-6; 11 bases map to TRBD2. V gave up 8 bases and J gave up 0 bases; unmatched junction bases: 12. This CDR3 is 19 amino acids long. The germline gives CDR1 SGHAT, CDR2 FQNNGV. The CDR3 DNA follows: TGTGCCAGCGGCCCGGGGGGACTAGCGGACCCCTCTGGGGCCAACGTCCTGACTTTC. This encodes CASGPGGLADPSGANVLTF. The whole variable domain, filled in from reference TRBV11-2 and TRBJ2-6, reads EAGVAQSPRYKIIEKRQSVAFWCNPISGHATLYWYQQILGQGPKLLIQFQNNGVVDDSQLPKDRFSAERLKGVDSTLKIQPAKLEDSAVYLCASGPGGLADPSGANVLTFGAGSRLTVL.

The chain joins TRBV9 to TRBJ2-3; possible D gene TRBD2, 5 bases. The CDR3 sequence is 15 residues long. Germline values: CDR1 SGDLS, CDR2 YYNGEE. Trimming shortened V by 0 bases and J by 1 base, and 9 bases separated the two germline ends. CDR3 in amino acids: CASSVGDSGTDTQYF. For the CDR3, the DNA is TGTGCCAGCAGCGTAGGGGATAGCGGCACAGATACGCAGTATTTT.